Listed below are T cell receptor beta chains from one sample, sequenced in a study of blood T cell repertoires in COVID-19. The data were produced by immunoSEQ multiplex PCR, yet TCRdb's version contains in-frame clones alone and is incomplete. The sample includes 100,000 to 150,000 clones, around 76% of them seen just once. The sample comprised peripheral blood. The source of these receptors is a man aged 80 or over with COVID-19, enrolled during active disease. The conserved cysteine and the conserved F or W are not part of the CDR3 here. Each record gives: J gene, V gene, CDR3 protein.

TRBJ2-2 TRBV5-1 ASSPGDTNTGELF
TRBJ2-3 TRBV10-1 ASSVETNTDTQY
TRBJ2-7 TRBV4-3 ASSRASGPGNEQY
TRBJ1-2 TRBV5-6 ASSLEGDRNYGYT
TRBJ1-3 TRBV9 ASSPQGLPSGNTIY
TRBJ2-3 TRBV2 ASRGFGTSGRAADTQY
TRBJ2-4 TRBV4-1 ASSQERRAGVMAKNIQY
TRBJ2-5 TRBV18 ASSPSQGRSGETQY
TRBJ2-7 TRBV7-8 ASSPNLRTYEQY
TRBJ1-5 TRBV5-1 ASSLGPGGQPQH
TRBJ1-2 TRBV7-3 ASSSGQGYGYT
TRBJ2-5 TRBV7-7 ASSTAGGRETQY
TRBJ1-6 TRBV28 ASSLQGGSPLH
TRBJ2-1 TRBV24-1 ATSDSALAGKGYNEQF
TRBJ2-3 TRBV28 ASTSGGGRAGDTQY
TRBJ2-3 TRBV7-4 ASSLVLRAGVGTDTQY
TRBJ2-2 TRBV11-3 ASSEQGNTGELF
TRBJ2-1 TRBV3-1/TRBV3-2 ASSRTSGSYEQF
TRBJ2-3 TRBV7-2 ASSSRTSGRPDTQY
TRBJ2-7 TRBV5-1 ASSLRSTSGVPYEQY
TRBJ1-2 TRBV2 ASSEILQGPRPDLGYT
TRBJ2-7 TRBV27 ASSPLGASNEQY
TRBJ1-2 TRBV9 ASSVVPEGSYGYT
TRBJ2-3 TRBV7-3 ASSHSPGQGPDTQY
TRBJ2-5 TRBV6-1 ASSEVGGAGGFAQY
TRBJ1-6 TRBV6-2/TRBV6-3 ASSSERTGVPYNSPLH
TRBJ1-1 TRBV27 ATRPWGGGTEAF
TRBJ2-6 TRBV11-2 ASVRDTLSGANVLT
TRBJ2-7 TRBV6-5 ASKRTGSEEQY
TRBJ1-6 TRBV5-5 ASSLNGNSPLH
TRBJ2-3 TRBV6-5 ASSLGGPDTQY
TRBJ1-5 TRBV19 ASSTTPQGSVQPQH
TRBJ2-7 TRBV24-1 ATSDRVSYEQY
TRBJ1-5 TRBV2 ASREQGGVGQPQH
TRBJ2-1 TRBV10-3 AISDPRGDYNEQF
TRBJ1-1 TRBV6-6 ASSSRDSMNTEAF
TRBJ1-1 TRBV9 ASSVGVGVEAF